This passage covers 32 T cell receptor beta chains from one sample sequenced in a study of T cells in Graves' hyperthyroidism and ophthalmopathy. What was amplified from RNA transcripts were TCR beta CDR3 regions. HTBI primers drove first-round RT-PCR of the TCR CDR3. TCRdb reprocessed the multiplex PCR reads with MiXCR, giving one entry per CDR3 protein. The sample shows about 300,000 distinct CDR3 sequences, roughly 15% of them seen only once. The sample consisted of blood. These receptors all come from a woman in her twenties or thirties with Graves' hyperthyroidism that later progressed to Graves' ophthalmopathy.

This clonotype came up a few times. The genes are TRBV27 and TRBJ2-3; TRBD2 aligns across 7 bases. The germline gives CDR1 MNHEY, CDR2 SMNVEV (reference sequence). The CDR3 is made up of 17 amino acids. Germline trimming cut 6 bases from V and 5 bases from J; bases unmatched to any gene: 17. CDR3 sequence reads: CASRPLQSAGVIDTQYF. Here the CDR3 DNA reads TGTGCCAGCAGGCCACTACAGTCGGCGGGAGTTATAGATACGCAGTATTTT.

This clonotype has at least ten counts. This chain uses TRBV7-2 with TRBJ2-3; 9 nucleotides line up with TRBD2. CDR1 and CDR2 from the germline V gene are SGHTA and FQGNSA. V gave up 9 bases and J gave up 5 bases; unmatched junction bases: 6. The CDR3 is made up of 13 amino acids. The CDR3 protein is CASLAGAGDTQYF. The CDR3 region has the DNA TGTGCCAGTTTAGCGGGAGCAGGAGATACGCAGTATTTT.

This clonotype has at least ten counts. The chain couples TRBV7-8 to TRBJ2-5; D may be TRBD1 or TRBD2 (6 bases each). V gave up 2 bases and J gave up 6 bases, with 22 bases separating them. CDR1 and CDR2 (germline): SGHVS, FQNEAQ. The CDR3 runs 17 residues. CDR3 DNA: TGTGCCAGCAGCTTACCCCAGACGGGCAGGGGCGGGAAGACCCAGTACTTC. This gives the protein CASSLPQTGRGGKTQYF.

This clonotype was recorded at least ten times. The rearrangement uses TRBV28 and TRBJ2-7, with D tentatively TRBD1 (6 bases). The CDR3 length is 13 residues. V lost 6 bases and J 3 bases, leaving 12 bases between the germline ends. From germline, CDR1 is MDHEN and CDR2 SYDVKM. Written as DNA, the CDR3 is TGTGCCAGCAGCTCCCCAGGGGTCTACGAGCAGTACTTC. Amino acid sequence: CASSSPGVYEQYF. The variable domain in full, with the rest retrieved from reference TRBV28 and TRBJ2-7, is DVKVTQSSRYLVKRTGEKVFLECVQDMDHENMFWYRQDPGLGLRLIYFSYDVKMKEKGDIPEGYSVSREKKERFSLILESASTNQTSMYLCASSSPGVYEQYFGPGTRLTVT.

The rearrangement joins TRBV7-2 to TRBJ1-3; 10 bases match TRBD1. The length of the CDR3 is 16 residues. With 5 bases clipped from V and 4 bases from J, the junction kept 8 bases outside the gene matches. CDR1 and CDR2 (germline): SGHTA, FQGNSA. The CDR3 DNA follows: TGTGCCAGCAGCGCCCGACAGGGGGCGGGGGGAAACACCATATATTTT. Its translation: CASSARQGAGGNTIYF. The whole variable domain, remainder taken from reference TRBV7-2 and TRBJ1-3, is GAGVSQSPSNKVTEKGKDVELRCDPISGHTALYWYRQSLGQGLEFLIYFQGNSAPDKSGLPSDRFSAERTGGSVSTLTIQRTQQEDSAVYLCASSARQGAGGNTIYFGEGSWLTVV.

The V and J genes are TRBV6-1 and TRBJ2-7; 8 nucleotides match TRBD2. CDR1 and CDR2 (germline): MNHNS, SASEGT. With V trimmed by 6 bases and J by 0 bases, 7 bases remained unmatched. This CDR3 has 15 residues. Here the CDR3 reads CASSDLAGSSYEQYF. DNA of the CDR3: TGTGCCAGCAGCGATCTAGCGGGCAGCTCCTACGAGCAGTACTTC.

This chain uses TRBV19 with TRBJ2-1; D may be TRBD2 (6 bases). The CDR3 is 11 amino acids. V shed 5 bases and J shed 15 bases, with 14 bases lying between them. Per the germline V gene, CDR1 is LNHDA and CDR2 is SQIVND (reference sequence). CDR3 protein: CASSLGLSRFF. The CDR3 nucleotides are TGTGCCAGTAGTCTCGGACTATCCCGGTTCTTC.

This chain joins TRBV19 and TRBJ2-3; 10 nucleotides line up with TRBD2. CDR1 and CDR2 from the germline V gene are LNHDA and SQIVND (reference sequence). After removal of 7 bases from V and 2 bases from J, the junction contained 3 bases not matched to a gene. The CDR3 sequence is 14 residues long. The CDR3 here is CASTLAGATDTQYF. CDR3 in DNA: TGTGCCAGTACTCTAGCGGGAGCCACAGATACGCAGTATTTT.

The sample holds many counts of this clonotype. The V call is TRBV28, the J call TRBJ1-1; D unclear. CDR1 is MDHEN, CDR2 SYDVKM, per germline. Trimming pared 4 bases from V and 2 bases from J, leaving 5 bases between. The CDR3 covers 12 residues. The CDR3 DNA reads TGTGCCAGCAGTTCCGCAAACACTGAAGCTTTCTTT. This gives the protein CASSSANTEAFF.

The chain recombines TRBV19 with TRBJ2-7, with a possible D match to TRBD2 (5 bases). V was shortened by 11 bases and J by 3 bases, with 20 bases between the two germline ends. This CDR3 spans 14 amino acids. Looked up from germline, CDR1 is LNHDA and CDR2 is SQIVND (reference sequence). In DNA, the CDR3 is TGTGCCGGAACCGGGAAATCATCTAACTACGAGCAGTACTTC. It specifies CAGTGKSSNYEQYF.

This clonotype occurred a few times. The rearrangement uses TRBV7-6 and TRBJ2-5, with 9 bases identical to TRBD2. The CDR3 length is 15 residues. CDR1 and CDR2 from the germline V gene are SGHVS and FNYEAQ. Trimming removed 5 bases from V and 2 bases from J; junction bases left unmatched: 6. The CDR3 here is CASSQLAGVQETQYF. DNA for the CDR3: TGTGCCAGCAGCCAACTAGCGGGCGTACAAGAGACCCAGTACTTC.

With regard to this clonotype: A much more abundant neighbour one base away suggests this may be a read error. This rearrangement joins TRBV6-1 to TRBJ2-3; no reliable D call. The V gene's germline CDR1 is MNHNS and CDR2 SASEGT. With 1 base removed from V and 0 bases from J, the gap between germline ends came to 8 bases. The CDR3 consists of 15 residues. The CDR3 region is CASSEGNGSTDTQYF. As DNA, the CDR3 is TGTGCCAGCAGTGAAGGGAACGGTAGCACAGATACGCAGTATTTT.

This chain connects TRBV4-2 to TRBJ1-4, with D possibly being TRBD1 (6 bases). The germline CDR1 and CDR2 sequences are LGHNA and YNFKEQ. V lost 4 bases to trimming and J lost 3 bases, with 12 bases between them. The CDR3 totals 15 residues. The CDR3 protein is CASSLQGAANEKLFF. Here the CDR3 DNA reads TGTGCCAGCAGCCTACAGGGTGCAGCTAATGAAAAACTGTTTTTT.

This clonotype was seen repeatedly, ten times or more. The V gene is TRBV20-1, the J gene TRBJ2-3, with TRBD2 matching over 9 bases. CDR1 and CDR2 from the germline V gene are DFQATT and SNEGSKA (reference sequence). The CDR3 is 15 amino acids. The junction had 11 bases not matched to a gene; V was cut back by 6 bases and J by 4 bases. In DNA, the CDR3 is TGCAGTGCCCAAGGAGTAGCGGGAGTACCAGATACGCAGTATTTT. Protein: CSAQGVAGVPDTQYF.

This clonotype was detected ten times or more. This chain uses TRBV27 with TRBJ2-1; D gene unclear. The V gene lost 3 bases and the J gene lost 2 bases, with 11 bases spanning the gap. There are 15 residues in the CDR3. Germline V gene data show CDR1 as MNHEY and CDR2 as SMNVEV (reference sequence). CDR3: CASSFDGITYNEQFF. In DNA, the CDR3 is TGTGCCAGCAGTTTTGACGGTATTACCTACAATGAGCAGTTCTTC.

The sample holds many counts of this clonotype. The V and J genes are TRBV6-2 or TRBV6-3 and TRBJ1-1; no firm D call. The CDR3 spans 15 residues. Germline CDR1 MNHEY, CDR2 SVGEGT. Trimming cost V 0 bases and J 0 bases, with 8 bases left between them. The CDR3 DNA sequence: TGTGCCAGCAGTTACTCGGGGAGAATGAACACTGAAGCTTTCTTT. Translating gives CASSYSGRMNTEAFF.

Many counts were recorded for this clonotype. The chain combines TRBV7-2 with TRBJ2-7, with 12 bases that match TRBD2. From germline, CDR1 is SGHTA and CDR2 FQGNSA. This CDR3 spans 15 amino acids. Trimming removed 4 bases from V and 5 bases from J; junction bases left unmatched: 6. The CDR3 DNA follows: TGTGCCAGCAGCTCTCGGACTAGCGGGATCCACGAGCAGTACTTC. Its protein is CASSSRTSGIHEQYF.

This clonotype appeared many times. One end of the junction is discordant with germline, which a read error may explain. The chain employs TRBV28 and TRBJ2-7; 7 nucleotides align to TRBD2. The CDR3 has 14 residues. Germline V gives CDR1 MDHEN, CDR2 SYDVKM. The CDR3: CASSLRLASSEQYF. The DNA of the CDR3 is TGTGCCAGCAGTTTACGACTAGCCTCCTCCGAGCAGTACTTC.

This clonotype was picked up many times. The rearrangement links TRBV13 to TRBJ2-5; no clear D gene. This CDR3 contains 14 residues. From germline, CDR1 is PRHDT and CDR2 FYEKMQ (reference sequence). V dropped 2 bases and J dropped 4 bases, with 11 bases sitting between them. The CDR3 bases are TGTGCCAGCAGCTTATACCTCCTCCCAGAGACCCAGTACTTC. The encoded protein is CASSLYLLPETQYF.

This clonotype was observed at least ten times. The chain employs TRBV12-3 or TRBV12-4 and TRBJ2-2; tentatively, D is TRBD2 (5 bases). V lost 4 bases and J lost 3, with 15 bases in between. The CDR3 is 16 amino acids. The CDR3 DNA follows: TGTGCCAGCAGTTACCCAGCGGAACTGCACACCGGGGAGCTGTTTTTT. Translation gives CASSYPAELHTGELFF.

This clonotype was counted many times. The chain joins TRBV12-3 or TRBV12-4 to TRBJ1-1; tentatively, D is TRBD1 (5 bases). V dropped 3 bases and J dropped 2 bases, with 10 bases sitting between them. This CDR3 is built from 14 residues. The CDR3 reads CASSLTATNTEAFF. The CDR3 nucleotides read TGTGCCAGCAGTTTGACAGCCACAAACACTGAAGCTTTCTTT.

V and J are TRBV7-6 and TRBJ2-2; 8 positions agree with TRBD1. With V trimmed by 7 bases and J by 7 bases, 11 bases remained unmatched. Germline V gene sequence: CDR1 SGHVS, CDR2 FNYEAQ. The CDR3 length is 15 residues. The CDR3 nucleotides are TGTGCCAGCACCCCGAAGACAGGGGTACTCGGGGAGCTGTTTTTT. Amino acid sequence: CASTPKTGVLGELFF.

This clonotype appeared once. V gene TRBV27 combines with J gene TRBJ1-4; D gene ambiguous. This CDR3 region has 16 residues. V dropped 3 bases and J dropped 3 bases, with 14 bases sitting between them. From germline, CDR1 is MNHEY and CDR2 SMNVEV (reference sequence). The CDR3 DNA sequence: TGTGCCAGCAGTTTTGCCTTCCTCCCCGCTAATGAAAAACTGTTTTTT. Translated: CASSFAFLPANEKLFF.

This clonotype was counted at least ten times. The CDR3, as DNA: TGTGCCAGCAGTCGACCCGGGACTTCCACAGATACGCAGTATTTT. Its protein is CASSRPGTSTDTQYF. The J gene is TRBJ2-3, the V gene TRBV6-2 or TRBV6-3; TRBD2 is a possible D gene (6 bases). Germline V gene lookup returns CDR1 MNHEY and CDR2 SVGEGT. V dropped 5 bases and J dropped 2 bases, with 14 bases sitting between them. This CDR3 is built from 15 residues.

The sample holds many counts of this clonotype. This chain uses TRBV20-1 with TRBJ2-7, with D maybe TRBD1 (6 bases). Germline CDR1 reads DFQATT; CDR2 reads SNEGSKA (reference sequence). Trimming cost V 0 bases and J 2 bases, with 11 bases left between them. The CDR3 runs to 14 residues. The CDR3 spells CSARDPGATYEQYF. The CDR3 DNA reads as TGCAGTGCTAGAGATCCAGGGGCAACCTACGAGCAGTACTTC.

This clonotype was counted a few times. The chain employs TRBV19 and TRBJ2-7; the D gene is possibly TRBD2 (6 bases). The germline V and J ends were trimmed by 6 bases and 1 base, with 13 bases remaining between them. The CDR3 loop spans 14 amino acids. CDR1 and CDR2 from the germline V gene are LNHDA and SQIVND (reference sequence). CDR3 sequence reads: CASSAAGGSYEQYF. CDR3 nucleotides: TGTGCCAGTAGCGCAGCGGGCGGTTCCTACGAGCAGTACTTC. Full variable domain (remainder filled in from reference TRBV19 and TRBJ2-7): DGGITQSPKYLFRKEGQNVTLSCEQNLNHDAMYWYRQDPGQGLRLIYYSQIVNDFQKGDIAEGYSVSREKKESFPLTVTSAQKNPTAFYLCASSAAGGSYEQYFGPGTRLTVT.

This clonotype was picked up many times. This chain links TRBV24-1 with TRBJ2-7; D not resolved. The CDR3 extends over 10 amino acids. V was trimmed by 6 bases and J by 7 bases, leaving 6 bases between them. Germline CDR1 is KGHDR and CDR2 is SFDVKD. CDR3 sequence reads: CATSRREQYF. The CDR3 region has the DNA TGTGCCACCAGTCGTCGGGAGCAGTACTTC.

There are many counts of this clonotype. V gene TRBV12-3 or TRBV12-4 combines with J gene TRBJ1-5, with 8 bases lining up with TRBD1. After removal of 4 bases from V and 3 bases from J, the junction contained 2 bases not matched to a gene. The CDR3 has 14 amino acids. The CDR3 spells CASSWGQVNQPQHF. The DNA of the CDR3 is TGTGCCAGCAGTTGGGGACAGGTCAATCAGCCCCAGCATTTT.

In its sample, this clonotype was seen once. The junction and the germline gene differ at one end; a read error may be behind it. V and J are TRBV9 and TRBJ2-5; 10 bases align to TRBD2. Germline CDR1 reads SGDLS; CDR2 reads YYNGEE. There are 15 residues in the CDR3. The CDR3 protein is CASNVGTSDQETQYF. Written as DNA, the CDR3 is TGTGCCAGCAACGTAGGGACTAGCGACCAAGAGACCCAGTACTTC.

Comment on this clonotype: A much larger clone sits a single nucleotide away, making a read error possible. The chain couples TRBV6-6 to TRBJ2-7, with D hard to call. Germline lookup yields CDR1 MNHNY and CDR2 SVGAGI (reference sequence). The CDR3 length is 16 residues. The CDR3 DNA reads as TGTGTCAGCAGTTACTCGAGACGACCAGGATGGAGCGAGCAGTACTTC. Its protein is CVSSYSRRPGWSEQYF.

This clonotype was seen many times. The genes are TRBV20-1 and TRBJ2-7; possibly TRBD2 for D (7 bases). The V end lost 7 bases, the J end lost 3 bases, and 13 bases lay between the germline ends. CDR1 is DFQATT, CDR2 SNEGSKA, per germline (reference sequence). This CDR3 comprises 12 residues. The DNA of the CDR3 is TGCAGTGGGGGGGGCCAAAACTACGAGCAGTACTTC. Amino acids: CSGGGQNYEQYF.

The CDR3 DNA reads TGTGCCAGCAGCCACCTTAGCGGGAGGACAAATGAGCAGTTCTTC. This sequence encodes CASSHLSGRTNEQFF. V usage is TRBV3-2 and J usage is TRBJ2-1; the DNA was not compared with TRBD2, the D call given in the table. TRBV3-2 is labeled a pseudogene. The CDR3 totals 15 residues.